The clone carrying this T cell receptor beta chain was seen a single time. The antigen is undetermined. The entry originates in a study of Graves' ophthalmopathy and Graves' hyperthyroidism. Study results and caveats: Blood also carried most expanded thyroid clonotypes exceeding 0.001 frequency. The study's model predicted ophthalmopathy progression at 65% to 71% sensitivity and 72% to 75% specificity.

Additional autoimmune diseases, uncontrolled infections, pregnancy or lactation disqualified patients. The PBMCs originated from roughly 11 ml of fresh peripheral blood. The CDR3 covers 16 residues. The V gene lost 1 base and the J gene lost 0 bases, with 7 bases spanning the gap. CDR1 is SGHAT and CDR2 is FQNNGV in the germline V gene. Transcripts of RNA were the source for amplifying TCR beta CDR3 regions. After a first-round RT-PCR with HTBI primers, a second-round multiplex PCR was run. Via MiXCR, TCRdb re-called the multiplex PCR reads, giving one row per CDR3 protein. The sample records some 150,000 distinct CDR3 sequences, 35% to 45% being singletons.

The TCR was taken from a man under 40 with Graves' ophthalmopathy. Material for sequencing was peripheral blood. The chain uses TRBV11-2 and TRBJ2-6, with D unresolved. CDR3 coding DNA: TGTGCCAGCAGCTTAGTTTTCTTCTCTGGGGCCAACGTCCTGACTTTC. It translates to CASSLVFFSGANVLTF.